This is a list of T cell receptor beta chains from one sample in a study of graft-versus-host responses after intestinal transplantation. Some clones are missing from TCRdb's copy, which holds only in-frame ones; the method was immunoSEQ multiplex PCR. The sample lists nearly 45,000 clones; more than 85% were seen once. The sample here was PBMCs, taken 524 days after transplant. Source of these receptors: a human patient who received an intestinal transplant, so some T cells may come from the graft donor. Both conserved end residues are part of each CDR3. D genes are given only for firm matches. Clone sizes are given selectively: once, few, many, or a class where the clone is expanded.

v_call,j_call,clone_size,d_call,cdr3_nt,cdr3_aa
TRBV5-1,TRBJ1-6,-,TRBD1,TGCGCCAGCAGCTTTACCCCTGGGACAGGGAACTCACCCCTCCACTTT,CASSFTPGTGNSPLHF
TRBV28,TRBJ2-2,once,-,TGTGCCAGCAGTCCCGCAAAAGGGGCCCGACTTAGGTCCGGGGAGCTGTTTTTT,CASSPAKGARLRSGELFF
TRBV11-3,TRBJ2-2,-,TRBD2,TGTGCCAGCAGCTTGGCCGCGGGACTAGCGGGGACCGGGGAGCTGTTTTTT,CASSLAAGLAGTGELFF
TRBV19,TRBJ2-1,-,TRBD1,TGTGCCAGTAGTAGGGGACAGTACAATGAGCAGTTCTTC,CASSRGQYNEQFF
TRBV10-3,TRBJ1-2,-,-,TGTGCCATCAGTGCGACAGATAACTATGGCTACACCTTC,CAISATDNYGYTF
TRBV5-1,TRBJ2-7,-,TRBD1,TGCGCCAGCAGCGTGACAGGGGGCTACGAGCAGTACTTC,CASSVTGGYEQYF
TRBV5-6,TRBJ1-2,once,TRBD1,TGTGCCAGCGGACAGGGCTTCGGGGACTATGGCTACACCTTC,CASGQGFGDYGYTF
TRBV5-1,TRBJ1-3,-,TRBD1,TGCGCCAGCGGTGGACAGGCGGGCTCTGGAAACACCATATATTTT,CASGGQAGSGNTIYF
TRBV23-1,TRBJ2-7,-,-,TGCGCCAGCAGTCCATTTCGGTACACCCCCTACGAGCAGTACTTC,CASSPFRYTPYEQYF
TRBV9,TRBJ2-2,-,-,TGTGCCAGCAGCGGGAAGGGGAACACCGGGGAGCTGTTTTTT,CASSGKGNTGELFF
TRBV6-5,TRBJ1-2,-,TRBD1,TGTGCCAGCAGTCCTACAGGGGGCTTCGGCTATGGCTACACCTTC,CASSPTGGFGYGYTF
TRBV27,TRBJ2-5,-,-,TGTGCCAGCAGTCCTTCCCCTAGGGGGGAGACCCAGTACTTC,CASSPSPRGETQYF
TRBV29-1,TRBJ2-1,once,TRBD2,TGCAGCGTTGAACTAGCGGACGCCTACAATGAGCAGTTCTTC,CSVELADAYNEQFF
TRBV7-2,TRBJ2-7,-,-,TGTGCCAGCAGCTTACGCGCTCCTTACTACGAGCAGTACTTC,CASSLRAPYYEQYF
TRBV6-1,TRBJ2-7,-,-,TGTGCCAGCAACTCAGACAGGTCCTACGAGCAGTACTTC,CASNSDRSYEQYF
TRBV5-1,TRBJ2-1,-,TRBD2,TGCGCCAGCAGCTATAGTGGGACTAGCGGCTCCTACAATGAGCAGTTCTTC,CASSYSGTSGSYNEQFF
TRBV4-3,TRBJ2-3,-,TRBD1,TGCGCCAGCAGCGAGGGACAGGGAACAGATACGCAGTATTTT,CASSEGQGTDTQYF
TRBV5-1,TRBJ2-7,once,-,TGCGCCAGCAGCTTTTTGGACGGCTACGAGCAGTACTTC,CASSFLDGYEQYF
TRBV14,TRBJ1-2,-,-,TGTGCCAGCAGCCAAGATACCCCCCGGGGGGCATCCCTGAACTATGGCTACACCTTC,CASSQDTPRGASLNYGYTF
TRBV14,TRBJ2-5,once,-,TGTGCCAGCAGCCAATTGGGTGGGAAGACCCAGTACTTC,CASSQLGGKTQYF
TRBV27,TRBJ1-1,-,-,TGTGCCAGCAGATACACCGGGACACCGAACACTGAAGCTTTCTTT,CASRYTGTPNTEAFF
TRBV14,TRBJ2-7,-,-,TGTGCCAGCAGCCTGGGTATGCGCTACGAGCAGTACTTC,CASSLGMRYEQYF
TRBV6-5,TRBJ2-1,-,TRBD2,TGTGCCAGCAGTTACTTGCTGGGGGGGAGGTACAATGAGCAGTTCTTC,CASSYLLGGRYNEQFF
TRBV9,TRBJ1-5,-,TRBD1,TGTGCCAGTAACGGACAGGGGCGAAGTCAAAATCAGCCCCAGCATTTT,CASNGQGRSQNQPQHF
TRBV7-8,TRBJ2-1,-,-,TGTGCCAGCAGCCCCGGAATCCGACCATACCACAATGAGCAGTTCTTC,CASSPGIRPYHNEQFF
TRBV9,TRBJ2-3,-,TRBD2,TGTGCCAGCAGTTCCGGGACTAGCGGGAGGACAGATACGCAGTATTTT,CASSSGTSGRTDTQYF
TRBV5-1,TRBJ1-1,-,-,TGCGCCAGCAGCTTGGAAGGACAGAACACTGAAGCTTTCTTT,CASSLEGQNTEAFF